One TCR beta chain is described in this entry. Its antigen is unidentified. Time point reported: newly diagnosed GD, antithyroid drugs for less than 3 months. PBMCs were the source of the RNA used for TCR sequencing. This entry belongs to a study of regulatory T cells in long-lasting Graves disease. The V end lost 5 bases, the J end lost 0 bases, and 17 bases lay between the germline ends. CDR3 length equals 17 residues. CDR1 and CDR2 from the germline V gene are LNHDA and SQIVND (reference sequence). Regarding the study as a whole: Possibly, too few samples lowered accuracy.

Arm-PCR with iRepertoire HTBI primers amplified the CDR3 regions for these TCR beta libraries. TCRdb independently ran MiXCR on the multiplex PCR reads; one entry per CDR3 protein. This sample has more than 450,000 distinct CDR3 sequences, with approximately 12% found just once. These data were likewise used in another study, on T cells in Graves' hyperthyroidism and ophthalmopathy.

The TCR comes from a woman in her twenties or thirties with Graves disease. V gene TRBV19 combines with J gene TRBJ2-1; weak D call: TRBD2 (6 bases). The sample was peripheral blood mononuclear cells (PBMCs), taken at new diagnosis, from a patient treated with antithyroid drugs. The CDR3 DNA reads TGTGCCAGTAGTGCTAGCGTGACCTTCCACTCCTACAATGAGCAGTTCTTC. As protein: CASSASVTFHSYNEQFF.